This record covers a single TCR beta chain. Its antigen is unknown. This sample's time point: week 23, last vaccination. Each dose delivered 300 ug of mutant IDH1 20-mer peptide subcutaneously with imiquimod. This CDR3 is 16 amino acids long. V shed 0 bases and J shed 1 base, with 12 bases lying between them. The germline CDR1 and CDR2 sequences are LGHNA and YNFKEQ. This entry belongs to a study of a mutant IDH1 vaccine in newly diagnosed glioma. Study details: The initiation of vaccination occurred 4-6 weeks after radiotherapy alone, or with temozolomide cycles. Treatment recipients were about 62% male and around 40% female, and their mean age was around 39 years. Before enrollment, patients got radiotherapy alone, temozolomide alone, or mostly the combination.

The method was immunoSEQ multiplex PCR; TCRdb's version includes in-frame clones alone and lacks a portion of them. Altogether approximately 30,000 clones are present, 80% to 85% being singletons, with the ten largest covering about a sixth. Study-wide points: Whatever changes occurred in top peripheral T cell clonotypes seemed unrelated to pseudoprogression.

The sample in question was PBMCs, obtained from a glioma patient whose treatment included an IDH1 peptide vaccine. This clonotype was obtained from a woman in her twenties or thirties with glioma. This chain links TRBV4-2 with TRBJ2-5; tentative D call: TRBD2 (7 bases). For the CDR3, the DNA is TGTGCCAGCAGCCAAGAAACGAGGGGGGGCCAAGAGACCCAGTACTTC. It codes for CASSQETRGGQETQYF.